Listed here are 13 T cell receptor beta chains from one sample, sequenced in a study of cytomegalovirus exposure and HLA in healthy donors. Primers for the PCR totalled 60 Vbeta and 13 Jbeta. TCRdb keeps only in-frame clones here, not all; method: immunoSEQ multiplex PCR. This table holds about 130,000 clones, approximately 80% found once. Sequencing was carried out using PBMCs. The receptors shown here come from a man aged 25-40 years in good health and CMV-seronegative.

J is TRBJ2-3 and V is TRBV29-1; 9 bases are shared with TRBD1. The CDR3 runs 14 residues. V shed 3 bases and J 4 bases; nucleotides not matched to a gene: 5. Looked up from germline, CDR1 is SQVTM and CDR2 is ANQGSEA. Here the CDR3 DNA reads TGCAGCGTTGATTCGGGACAGGGCGCAGATACGCAGTATTTT. Amino acid sequence: CSVDSGQGADTQYF.

This clone appeared a few times. This chain links TRBV2 with TRBJ1-2; perhaps TRBD1 as D (6 bases). The V and J ends lost 5 bases and 9 bases respectively, with 22 bases between them. This CDR3 has 15 amino acids. The V gene's germline CDR1 is SNHLY and CDR2 FYNNEI. The CDR3 loop is CASSQTQGGAESYTF. The DNA for the CDR3 is TGTGCCAGCAGTCAAACACAGGGAGGGGCGGAGAGCTACACCTTC.

V and J are TRBV7-2 and TRBJ2-2; tentative D call: TRBD2 (6 bases). The ends were cut back, 3 bases at V and 0 bases at J, with 8 bases in the middle. Germline V CDR1 and CDR2: SGHTA, FQGNSA. The length of the CDR3 is 15 residues. The CDR3 nucleotides are TGTGCCAGCAGCTTGGGACTGGCGAACACCGGGGAGCTGTTTTTT. It is translated as CASSLGLANTGELFF.

The V and J genes are TRBV10-1 and TRBJ2-3; D perhaps matches TRBD2 (5 bases). The CDR3 totals 19 residues. V dropped 3 bases and J dropped 2 bases, with 24 bases sitting between them. In germline, CDR1 is WNHNN, CDR2 SYGVQD (reference sequence). CDR3 sequence reads: CASSDSTIQSTGYTDTQYF. CDR3 in DNA: TGCGCCAGCAGTGACTCAACCATTCAGTCGACGGGGTACACAGATACGCAGTATTTT.

The CDR3: CSALTGGSYNEQFF. The DNA for the CDR3 is TGCAGCGCCCTGACAGGGGGCTCCTACAATGAGCAGTTCTTC. This chain connects TRBV29-1 to TRBJ2-1; 9 bases align to TRBD1. V shed 7 bases, J shed 0 bases, and the junction held 4 bases outside the gene matches. Germline assignment: CDR1 SQVTM and CDR2 ANQGSEA. The CDR3 is 14 residues long.

V gene TRBV5-1 combines with J gene TRBJ2-1; possibly TRBD2 for D (6 bases). Germline V gene sequence: CDR1 SGHRS, CDR2 YFSETQ. Trimming cost V 4 bases and J 0 bases, with 11 bases left between them. The CDR3 loop spans 15 amino acids. CDR3 sequence: CASSQDGSSYNEQFF. The CDR3 bases are TGCGCCAGCAGCCAGGACGGGAGCTCCTACAATGAGCAGTTCTTC. The variable domain in full, completed from reference TRBV5-1 and TRBJ2-1, reads KAGVTQTPRYLIKTRGQQVTLSCSPISGHRSVSWYQQTPGQGLQFLFEYFSETQRNKGNFPGRFSGRQFSNSRSEMNVSTLELGDSALYLCASSQDGSSYNEQFFGPGTRLTVL.

Concerning this clone: Sequence at one end of the junction differs from germline and may be a read error. CDR3 protein: CAISESRGNAEAFF. The CDR3 DNA follows: TGTGCCATCAGTGAGTCGAGGGGGAACGCTGAAGCTTTCTTT. This chain links TRBV10-3 with TRBJ1-1, with a weak D call TRBD1 (6 bases). The CDR3 is 14 residues long. Germline CDR1 ENHRY, CDR2 SYGVKD.

This clone was seen many times. This chain connects TRBV19 to TRBJ1-5; TRBD1 might be the D (5 bases). CDR3 length equals 15 residues. The germline V and J ends were trimmed by 9 bases and 0 bases, with 15 bases remaining between them. Germline lookup yields CDR1 LNHDA and CDR2 SQIVND (reference sequence). The DNA of the CDR3 is TGTGCCAGCCAGCGGGACCGACATAGCAATCAGCCCCAGCATTTT. Protein product: CASQRDRHSNQPQHF. Full variable domain (outside the CDR3, taken from reference TRBV19 and TRBJ1-5): DGGITQSPKYLFRKEGQNVTLSCEQNLNHDAMYWYRQDPGQGLRLIYYSQIVNDFQKGDIAEGYSVSREKKESFPLTVTSAQKNPTAFYLCASQRDRHSNQPQHFGDGTRLSIL.

The chain carries TRBV9 and TRBJ2-2; TRBD2 matches 11 bases. J was trimmed by 2 bases and V by 2 bases; bases with no gene match: 5. The CDR3 extends over 17 amino acids. Germline loops: CDR1 SGDLS, CDR2 YYNGEE. Here the CDR3 reads CASSVLGLAVNTGELFF. The CDR3 region has the DNA TGTGCCAGCAGCGTCCTGGGACTAGCGGTTAACACCGGGGAGCTGTTTTTT.

The J gene is TRBJ1-6, the V gene TRBV2; D remains unclear. Germline V lookup: CDR1 SNHLY, CDR2 FYNNEI. The CDR3 sequence is 15 residues long. V lost 6 bases to trimming and J lost 2 bases, with 11 bases between them. In DNA, the CDR3 is TGTGCCAGCAGGAGAGATTTGGCCTATAATTCACCCCTCCACTTT. Encoded protein: CASRRDLAYNSPLHF.

This clone was counted a few times. This CDR3 is also generated by other DNA sequences in the sample. The chain employs TRBV5-4 and TRBJ1-1; TRBD1 might be the D (6 bases). The CDR3 sequence is 14 residues long. Germline CDR1 SGHNT, CDR2 YYREEE (reference sequence). V lost 5 bases to trimming and J lost 0 bases, with 11 bases between them. The CDR3 region is CASSPGQMNTEAFF. Here the CDR3 DNA reads TGTGCCAGCAGTCCTGGACAGATGAACACTGAAGCTTTCTTT.

V is TRBV4-3 and J is TRBJ1-4, with 11 bases matching TRBD1. Germline V lookup: CDR1 LGHNA, CDR2 YSLEER. CDR3 length: 16 amino acids. Unmatched junction bases numbered 4, after V lost 0 bases and J lost 7 bases. The CDR3 spells CASSQDLGQGAEKLFF. In DNA, the CDR3 is TGCGCCAGCAGCCAAGACCTCGGACAGGGGGCTGAAAAACTGTTTTTT.

The CDR3 sequence is CASSYTGVMYYGYTF. The CDR3 DNA sequence: TGTGCCAGCAGTTATACAGGGGTGATGTACTATGGCTACACCTTC. The chain has TRBV6-5 and TRBJ1-2; 7 bases agree with TRBD1. J lost 3 bases, V lost 3 bases, and 7 bases had no gene match. Germline loops: CDR1 MNHEY, CDR2 SVGAGI. This CDR3 region has 15 residues.